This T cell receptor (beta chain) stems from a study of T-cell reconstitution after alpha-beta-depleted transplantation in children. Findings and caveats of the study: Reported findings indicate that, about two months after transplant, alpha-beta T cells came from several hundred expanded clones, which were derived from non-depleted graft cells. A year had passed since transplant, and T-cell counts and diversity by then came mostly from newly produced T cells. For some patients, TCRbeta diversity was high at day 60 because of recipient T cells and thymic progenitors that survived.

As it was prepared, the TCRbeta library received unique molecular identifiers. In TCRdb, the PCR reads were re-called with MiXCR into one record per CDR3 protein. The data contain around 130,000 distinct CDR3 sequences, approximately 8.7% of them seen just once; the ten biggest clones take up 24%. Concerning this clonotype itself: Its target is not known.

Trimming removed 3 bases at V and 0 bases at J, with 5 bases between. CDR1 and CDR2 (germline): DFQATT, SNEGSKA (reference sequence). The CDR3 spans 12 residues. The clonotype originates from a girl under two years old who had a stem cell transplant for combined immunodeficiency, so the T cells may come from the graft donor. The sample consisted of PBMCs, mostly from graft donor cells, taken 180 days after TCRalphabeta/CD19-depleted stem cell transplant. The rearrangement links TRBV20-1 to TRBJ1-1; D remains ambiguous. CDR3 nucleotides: TGCAGTGCTAGCAACGTGAACACTGAAGCTTTCTTT. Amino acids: CSASNVNTEAFF.